The next 20 T cell receptor beta chains were all read from a single sample in a study of cytomegalovirus exposure and HLA in healthy donors. Here immunoSEQ multiplex PCR was the method, and the copy in TCRdb shows in-frame clones only, minus some. Of 90,000 to 110,000 clones in the sample, 86% were seen once. Source material: PBMCs. These receptors came from a woman between 18 and 29 years old in good health and CMV-seropositive.

The chain joins TRBV28 to TRBJ1-5; the D is unclear. V lost 2 bases and J lost 0, with 5 bases in between. CDR3 length equals 14 residues. Germline-derived CDR1 and CDR2 are MDHEN and SYDVKM. Here the CDR3 reads CASSLRDSNQPQHF. CDR3 DNA sequence: TGTGCCAGCAGTTTACGAGATAGCAATCAGCCCCAGCATTTT.

This chain uses TRBV7-6 with TRBJ2-7, with unresolved D. Between the trimmed V and J ends, which lost 5 bases and 5 bases, there was a span of 10 bases. The CDR3 has 12 amino acids. Germline V CDR1 and CDR2: SGHVS, FNYEAQ. The CDR3 spells CASSPTGNEQYF. DNA of the CDR3: TGTGCCAGCAGCCCCACGGGTAACGAGCAGTACTTC.

The chain has TRBV18 and TRBJ1-1, with D maybe TRBD1 (5 bases). Trimming cost V 5 bases and J 2 bases, with 9 bases left between them. The germline V gene encodes CDR1 KGHSH and CDR2 LQKENI. The CDR3 loop spans 13 amino acids. Written as DNA, the CDR3 is TGTGCCAGCTCAGGCAGGGATAACACTGAAGCTTTCTTT. It codes for CASSGRDNTEAFF.

V is TRBV7-3 and J is TRBJ2-5; 7 nucleotides agree with TRBD2. Germline V gene sequence: CDR1 SGHTA, CDR2 FQGTGA. This CDR3 is built from 14 residues. Trimming took 8 bases from V and 1 from J; bases not matched to a gene: 7. The CDR3 DNA reads as TGTGCCAGCTCAAACGGGAGGACCCAAGAGACCCAGTACTTC. This gives the protein CASSNGRTQETQYF.

This clone was counted a single time. The chain employs TRBV10-3 and TRBJ2-1, with 9 bases identical to TRBD1. Trimming took 6 bases from V and 10 from J; bases not matched to a gene: 16. This CDR3 is 16 amino acids long. Germline-derived CDR1 and CDR2 are ENHRY and SYGVKD. CDR3 residues: CAIRKGRGQGGLEQFF. CDR3 DNA: TGTGCCATCAGGAAAGGTCGGGGACAGGGTGGGCTGGAGCAGTTCTTC.

The chain is built from TRBV5-1 and TRBJ1-4, with 7 bases fitting TRBD1. Germline CDR1 is SGHRS and CDR2 is YFSETQ. Losses at the gene ends were 0 bases for V and 5 bases for J; bases not matched to a gene: 4. The CDR3 covers 15 residues. CDR3 in amino acids: CASSLGDSGNEKLFF. The DNA of the CDR3 is TGCGCCAGCAGCTTGGGGGACAGTGGCAATGAAAAACTGTTTTTT.

The CDR3 nucleotides read TGTGCCAGTAGTATGGCGGGGGGCGAAACCAACGTCCTGACTTTC. Protein product: CASSMAGGETNVLTF. The chain has TRBV19 and TRBJ2-6, with TRBD2 identical over 8 bases. CDR3 size: 15 residues. J lost 8 bases, V lost 3 bases, and 6 bases had no gene match. CDR1 and CDR2 (germline): LNHDA, SQIVND (reference sequence).

The rearrangement links TRBV7-9 to TRBJ2-6, with D possibly matching TRBD2 (5 bases). The V gene lost 0 bases and the J gene lost 0 bases, with 12 bases spanning the gap. Germline loops: CDR1 SEHNR, CDR2 FQNEAQ (reference sequence). The CDR3 is made up of 18 amino acids. DNA of the CDR3: TGTGCCAGCAGCTTAGCGGGAGCCCTAGTCTCTGGGGCCAACGTCCTGACTTTC. Translated: CASSLAGALVSGANVLTF.

This clone showed up just once. The chain couples TRBV6-4 to TRBJ2-7; 10 nucleotides line up with TRBD1. CDR1 and CDR2 (germline): MRHNA, SNTAGT. The CDR3 spans 15 residues. The V gene end was trimmed by 3 bases and the J gene end by 3 bases; junction bases not matched to a gene: 5. The CDR3 nucleotides read TGTGCCAGCAGTGATCGCGGGACAGGGGTCTACGAGCAGTACTTC. Protein product: CASSDRGTGVYEQYF.

The gene calls are TRBV2 and TRBJ2-2, with D uncertain. This CDR3 region has 16 residues. Per germline, CDR1 SNHLY and CDR2 FYNNEI. The germline V and J ends were trimmed by 1 base and 1 base, with 10 bases remaining between them. The CDR3 DNA sequence: TGTGCCAGCAGTGAAGTAGACATAAGGAACACCGGGGAGCTGTTTTTT. Translating gives CASSEVDIRNTGELFF.

The chain couples TRBV11-1 to TRBJ2-2; TRBD2 agrees at 10 bases. Trimming cost V 1 base and J 5 bases; bases outside gene matches: 4. The germline V gene has CDR1 SGHAT and CDR2 FQDESV (reference sequence). The CDR3 consists of 16 residues. Written as DNA, the CDR3 is TGTGCCAGCAGCTTAGGACTAGCGGGCCTGACCGGGGAGCTGTTTTTT. This sequence encodes CASSLGLAGLTGELFF.

The chain uses TRBV4-1 and TRBJ2-1; D might be TRBD1 (6 bases). CDR3 size: 15 residues. Trimming shortened V by 4 bases and J by 7 bases, and 17 bases separated the two germline ends. In germline, CDR1 is MGHRA, CDR2 YSYEKL. CDR3 loop: CASSPATGSKNEQFF. CDR3 nucleotides: TGCGCCAGCAGCCCCGCCACAGGGAGTAAAAATGAGCAGTTCTTC.

V usage is TRBV5-6 and J usage is TRBJ1-1, with a possible D match to TRBD1 (5 bases). Trimming stripped 4 bases from V and 4 bases from J, with 23 bases between. The CDR3 has 17 residues. Germline V gene lookup returns CDR1 SGHDT and CDR2 YYEEEE. The CDR3 DNA sequence: TGTGCCAGCAGCCCGAGCGGGACGGGGAGGGTAGGCACTGAAGCTTTCTTT. Protein: CASSPSGTGRVGTEAFF.

J is TRBJ2-1 and V is TRBV19; the match to TRBD2 covers 14 bases. This CDR3 has 22 residues. The V segment lost 2 bases and the J segment 3 bases; nucleotides outside the gene matches: 18. The germline gives CDR1 LNHDA, CDR2 SQIVND (reference sequence). Written as DNA, the CDR3 is TGTGCCAGTAGTATACGGTGTGTGTGGACTAGCGGGAGGCCTAAACACTACAATGAGCAGTTCTTC. Protein product: CASSIRCVWTSGRPKHYNEQFF.

The rearrangement joins TRBV28 to TRBJ2-3; D perhaps matches TRBD2 (6 bases). V gave up 3 bases and J gave up 3 bases, with 13 bases separating them. CDR1 and CDR2 (germline): MDHEN, SYDVKM. The CDR3 totals 15 residues. CDR3 in DNA: TGTGCCAGCAGTTTTTTGGGAGGCAGAACAGATACGCAGTATTTT. Protein sequence: CASSFLGGRTDTQYF. The variable domain in full, with the rest retrieved from reference TRBV28 and TRBJ2-3, is DVKVTQSSRYLVKRTGEKVFLECVQDMDHENMFWYRQDPGLGLRLIYFSYDVKMKEKGDIPEGYSVSREKKERFSLILESASTNQTSMYLCASSFLGGRTDTQYFGPGTRLTVL.

V usage is TRBV19 and J usage is TRBJ2-7, with a weak D call TRBD1 (6 bases). Germline values: CDR1 LNHDA, CDR2 SQIVND (reference sequence). The CDR3 extends over 15 amino acids. V was trimmed by 2 bases and J by 4 bases, leaving 15 bases between them. CDR3 protein: CASSISTGSFYEQYF. CDR3 nucleotide sequence: TGTGCCAGTAGTATATCAACAGGGTCTTTTTACGAGCAGTACTTC.

V and J are TRBV27 and TRBJ1-6, with 8 bases that match TRBD1. Germline loops: CDR1 MNHEY, CDR2 SMNVEV (reference sequence). After removal of 5 bases from V and 10 bases from J, the junction contained 4 bases not matched to a gene. There are 13 residues in the CDR3. The CDR3 nucleotides are TGTGCCAGCAGTATGACAGGGGAATCACCCCTCCACTTT. It translates to CASSMTGESPLHF.

This rearrangement joins TRBV5-1 to TRBJ2-7; 9 bases match TRBD2. From germline, CDR1 is SGHRS and CDR2 YFSETQ. The V segment lost 0 bases and the J segment 7 bases; nucleotides outside the gene matches: 8. The CDR3 loop spans 15 amino acids. The CDR3 DNA reads TGCGCCAGCAGCTTGGAAGTTAGCGGGAGCGTTGAGCAGTACTTC. Translating it yields CASSLEVSGSVEQYF. Full variable domain (remainder filled in from reference TRBV5-1 and TRBJ2-7): KAGVTQTPRYLIKTRGQQVTLSCSPISGHRSVSWYQQTPGQGLQFLFEYFSETQRNKGNFPGRFSGRQFSNSRSEMNVSTLELGDSALYLCASSLEVSGSVEQYFGPGTRLTVT.

Only a few counts were recorded for this clone. The chain has TRBV28 and TRBJ1-6, with D possibly matching TRBD1 (6 bases). Germline values: CDR1 MDHEN, CDR2 SYDVKM. V lost 5 bases and J 5 bases, leaving 13 bases between the germline ends. The CDR3 loop spans 15 amino acids. The CDR3 region is CASSDHKGDNSPLHF. In nucleotides, the CDR3 is TGTGCCAGCAGTGATCACAAGGGGGATAATTCACCCCTCCACTTT.

The chain recombines TRBV5-1 with TRBJ2-3; possibly TRBD2 for D (6 bases). The V end was cut by 0 bases, the J end by 0 bases, with 11 bases between. Germline V gene sequence: CDR1 SGHRS, CDR2 YFSETQ. The CDR3 is made up of 16 amino acids. The CDR3 sequence is CASSLDAGPSTDTQYF. CDR3 coding DNA: TGCGCCAGCAGCTTGGATGCGGGACCAAGCACAGATACGCAGTATTTT.